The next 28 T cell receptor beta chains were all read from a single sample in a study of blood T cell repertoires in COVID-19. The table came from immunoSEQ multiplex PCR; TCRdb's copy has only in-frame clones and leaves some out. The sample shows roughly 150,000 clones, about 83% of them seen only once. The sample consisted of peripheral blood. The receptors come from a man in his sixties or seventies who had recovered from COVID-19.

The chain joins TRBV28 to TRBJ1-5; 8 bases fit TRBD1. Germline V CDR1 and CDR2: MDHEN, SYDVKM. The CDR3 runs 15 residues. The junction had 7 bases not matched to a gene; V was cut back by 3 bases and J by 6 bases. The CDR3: CASSFRGRGGQPQHF. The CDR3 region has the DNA TGTGCCAGCAGTTTCAGGGGGCGCGGGGGTCAGCCCCAGCATTTT.

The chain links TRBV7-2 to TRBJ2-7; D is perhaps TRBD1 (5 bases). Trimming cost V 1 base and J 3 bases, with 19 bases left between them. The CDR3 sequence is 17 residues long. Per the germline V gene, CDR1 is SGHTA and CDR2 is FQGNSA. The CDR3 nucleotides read TGTGCCAGCAGCTTAGGTTTGGGGCCTGGGGTTGGCTACGAGCAGTACTTC. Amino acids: CASSLGLGPGVGYEQYF.

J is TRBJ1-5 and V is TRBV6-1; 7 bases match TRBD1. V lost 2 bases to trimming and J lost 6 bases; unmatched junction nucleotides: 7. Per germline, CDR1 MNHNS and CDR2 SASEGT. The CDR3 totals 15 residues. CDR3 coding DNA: TGTGCCAGCAGTGAAAGGGGGCAGGGAAGTCAGCCCCAGCATTTT. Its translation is CASSERGQGSQPQHF.

The chain's CDR3 is CASSLSSWAETQYF. CDR3 nucleotides: TGTGCCAGCAGCTTGTCCAGCTGGGCGGAGACCCAGTACTTC. The chain carries TRBV5-4 and TRBJ2-5, with D unresolved. There are 14 residues in the CDR3. The ends were cut back, 1 base at V and 5 bases at J, with 12 bases in the middle. The V gene's germline CDR1 is SGHNT and CDR2 YYREEE (reference sequence).

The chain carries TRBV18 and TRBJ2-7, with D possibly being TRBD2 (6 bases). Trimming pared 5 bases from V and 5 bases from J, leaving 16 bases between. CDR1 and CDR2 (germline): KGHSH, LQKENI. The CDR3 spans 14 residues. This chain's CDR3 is CASSILAEANEQYF. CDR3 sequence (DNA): TGTGCCAGCTCAATATTAGCGGAGGCCAACGAGCAGTACTTC.

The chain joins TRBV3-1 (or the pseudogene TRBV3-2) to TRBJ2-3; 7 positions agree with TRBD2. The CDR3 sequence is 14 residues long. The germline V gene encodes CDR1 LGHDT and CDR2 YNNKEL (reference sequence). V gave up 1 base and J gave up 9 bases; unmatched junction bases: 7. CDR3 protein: CASSQGGSGTTQYF. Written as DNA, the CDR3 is TGTGCCAGCAGCCAAGGGGGCAGCGGGACCACGCAGTATTTT.

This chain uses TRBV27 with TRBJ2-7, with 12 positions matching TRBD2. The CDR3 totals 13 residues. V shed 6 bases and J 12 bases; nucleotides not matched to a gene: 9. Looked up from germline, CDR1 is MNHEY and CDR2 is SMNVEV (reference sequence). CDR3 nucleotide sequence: TGTGCCAGCAGCGTGACTAGCGGGAGTATTCGGTACTTC. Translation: CASSVTSGSIRYF.

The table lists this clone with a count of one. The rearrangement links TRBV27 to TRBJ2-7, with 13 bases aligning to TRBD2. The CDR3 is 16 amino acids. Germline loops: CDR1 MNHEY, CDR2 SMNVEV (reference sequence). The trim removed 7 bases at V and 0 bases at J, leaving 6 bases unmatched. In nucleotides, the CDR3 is TGTGCCAGCAAGGGACTAGCGGGGTTGAGCTCCTACGAGCAGTACTTC. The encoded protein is CASKGLAGLSSYEQYF.

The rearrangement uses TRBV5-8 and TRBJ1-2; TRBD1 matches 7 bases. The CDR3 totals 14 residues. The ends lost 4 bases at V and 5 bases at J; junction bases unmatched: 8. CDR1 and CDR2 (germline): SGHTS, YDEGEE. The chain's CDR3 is CASSPQGFWYGYTF. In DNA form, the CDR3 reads TGTGCCAGCAGCCCACAGGGGTTTTGGTATGGCTACACCTTC.

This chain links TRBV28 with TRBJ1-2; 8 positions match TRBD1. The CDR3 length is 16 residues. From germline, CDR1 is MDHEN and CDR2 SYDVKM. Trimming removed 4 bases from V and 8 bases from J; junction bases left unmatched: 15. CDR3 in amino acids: CASSSPTGGNPRGYTF. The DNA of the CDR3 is TGTGCCAGCAGTTCCCCTACAGGGGGTAATCCACGGGGCTACACCTTC.

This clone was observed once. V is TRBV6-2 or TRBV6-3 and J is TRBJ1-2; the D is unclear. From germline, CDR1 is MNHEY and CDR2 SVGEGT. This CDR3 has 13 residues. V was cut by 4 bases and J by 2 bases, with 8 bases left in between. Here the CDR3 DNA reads TGTGCCAGCAGTTCGACGGGAAACTATGGCTACACCTTC. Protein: CASSSTGNYGYTF.

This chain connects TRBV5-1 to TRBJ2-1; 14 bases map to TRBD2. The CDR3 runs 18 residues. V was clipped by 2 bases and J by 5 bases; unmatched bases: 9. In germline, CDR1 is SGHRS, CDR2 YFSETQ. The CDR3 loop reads CASSFPGTSGRGNNEQFF. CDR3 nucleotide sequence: TGCGCCAGCAGCTTTCCCGGGACTAGCGGGAGAGGAAACAATGAGCAGTTCTTC.

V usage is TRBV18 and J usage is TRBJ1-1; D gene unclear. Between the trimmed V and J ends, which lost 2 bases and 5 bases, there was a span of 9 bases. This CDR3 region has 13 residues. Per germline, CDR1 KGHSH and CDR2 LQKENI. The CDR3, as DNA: TGTGCCAGCTCACCAGGTCGGGGTACTGAAGCTTTCTTT. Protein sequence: CASSPGRGTEAFF.

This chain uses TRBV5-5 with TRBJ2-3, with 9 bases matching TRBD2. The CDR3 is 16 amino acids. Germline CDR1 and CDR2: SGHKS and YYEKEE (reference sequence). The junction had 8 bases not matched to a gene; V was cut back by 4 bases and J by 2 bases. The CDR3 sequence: CASSPRLAGITDTQYF. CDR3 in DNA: TGTGCCAGCAGCCCCCGCCTAGCGGGAATCACAGATACGCAGTATTTT.

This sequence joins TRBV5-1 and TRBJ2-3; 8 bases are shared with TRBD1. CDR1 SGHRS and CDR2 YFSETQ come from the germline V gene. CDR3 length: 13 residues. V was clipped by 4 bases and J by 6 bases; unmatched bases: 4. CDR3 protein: CASSPRTGDTQYF. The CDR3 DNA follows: TGCGCCAGCAGCCCCCGGACAGGGGATACGCAGTATTTT. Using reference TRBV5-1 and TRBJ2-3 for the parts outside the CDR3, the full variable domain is KAGVTQTPRYLIKTRGQQVTLSCSPISGHRSVSWYQQTPGQGLQFLFEYFSETQRNKGNFPGRFSGRQFSNSRSEMNVSTLELGDSALYLCASSPRTGDTQYFGPGTRLTVL.

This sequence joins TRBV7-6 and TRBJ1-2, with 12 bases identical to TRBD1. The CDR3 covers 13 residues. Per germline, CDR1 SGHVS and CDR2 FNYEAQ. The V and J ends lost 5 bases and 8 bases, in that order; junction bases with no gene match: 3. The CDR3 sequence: CASSKGQGAGYTF. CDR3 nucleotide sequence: TGTGCCAGCAGCAAGGGACAGGGGGCCGGCTACACCTTC.

CDR3 residues: CASSLQVSYNEQFF. DNA for the CDR3: TGTGCCAGCAGTTTACAGGTCTCCTACAATGAGCAGTTCTTC. This chain links TRBV6-2 or TRBV6-3 with TRBJ2-1; D perhaps matches TRBD1 (5 bases). Germline V gene lookup returns CDR1 MNHEY and CDR2 SVGEGT. Trimming stripped 4 bases from V and 0 bases from J, with 7 bases between. The CDR3 extends over 14 amino acids.

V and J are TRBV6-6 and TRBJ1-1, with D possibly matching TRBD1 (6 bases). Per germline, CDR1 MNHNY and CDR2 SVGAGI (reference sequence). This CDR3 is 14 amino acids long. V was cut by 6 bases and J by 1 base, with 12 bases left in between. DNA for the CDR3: TGTGCCAGCAGCCGGGACACGGCGAACACTGAAGCTTTCTTT. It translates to CASSRDTANTEAFF.

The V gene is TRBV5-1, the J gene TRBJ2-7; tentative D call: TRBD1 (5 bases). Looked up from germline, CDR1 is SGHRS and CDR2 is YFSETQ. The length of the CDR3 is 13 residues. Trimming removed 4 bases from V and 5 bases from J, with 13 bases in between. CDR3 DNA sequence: TGCGCCAGCAGCAACCAGGGTTACAACGAGCAGTACTTC. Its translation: CASSNQGYNEQYF.

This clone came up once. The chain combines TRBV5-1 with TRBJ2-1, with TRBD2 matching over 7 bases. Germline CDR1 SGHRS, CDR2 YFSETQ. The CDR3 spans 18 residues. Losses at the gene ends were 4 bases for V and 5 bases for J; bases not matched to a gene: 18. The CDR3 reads CASSTLSNGRQPHNEQFF. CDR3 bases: TGCGCCAGCAGCACCCTTTCTAACGGGAGGCAACCCCACAATGAGCAGTTCTTC. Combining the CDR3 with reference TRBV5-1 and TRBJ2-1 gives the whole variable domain KAGVTQTPRYLIKTRGQQVTLSCSPISGHRSVSWYQQTPGQGLQFLFEYFSETQRNKGNFPGRFSGRQFSNSRSEMNVSTLELGDSALYLCASSTLSNGRQPHNEQFFGPGTRLTVL.

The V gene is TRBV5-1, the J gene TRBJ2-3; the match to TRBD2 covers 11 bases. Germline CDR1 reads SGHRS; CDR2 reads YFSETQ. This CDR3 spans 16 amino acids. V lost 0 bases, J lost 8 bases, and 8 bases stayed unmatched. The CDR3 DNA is TGCGCCAGCAGCTTGGAAACTAGCGGGAGAGGGACTACGCAGTATTTT. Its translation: CASSLETSGRGTTQYF.

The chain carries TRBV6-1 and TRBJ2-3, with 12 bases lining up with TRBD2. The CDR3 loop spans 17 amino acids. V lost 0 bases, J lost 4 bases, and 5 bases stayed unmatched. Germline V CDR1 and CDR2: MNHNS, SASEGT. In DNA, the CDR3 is TGTGCCAGCAGTGAAGCGCGGCTAGCGGGAGGGTCAGATACGCAGTATTTT. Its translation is CASSEARLAGGSDTQYF.

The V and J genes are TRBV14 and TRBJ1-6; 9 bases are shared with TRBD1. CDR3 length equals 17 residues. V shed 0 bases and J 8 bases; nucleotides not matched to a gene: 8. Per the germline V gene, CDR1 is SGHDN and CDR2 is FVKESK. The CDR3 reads CASSQERARTGDSPLHF. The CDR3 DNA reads TGTGCCAGCAGCCAAGAACGGGCGCGGACAGGGGATTCACCCCTCCACTTT.

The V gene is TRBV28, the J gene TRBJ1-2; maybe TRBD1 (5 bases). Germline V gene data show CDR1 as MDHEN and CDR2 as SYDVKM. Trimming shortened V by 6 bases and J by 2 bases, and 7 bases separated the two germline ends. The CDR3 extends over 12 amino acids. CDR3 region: CASRQGNYGYTF. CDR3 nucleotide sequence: TGTGCCAGCAGGCAGGGAAACTATGGCTACACCTTC.

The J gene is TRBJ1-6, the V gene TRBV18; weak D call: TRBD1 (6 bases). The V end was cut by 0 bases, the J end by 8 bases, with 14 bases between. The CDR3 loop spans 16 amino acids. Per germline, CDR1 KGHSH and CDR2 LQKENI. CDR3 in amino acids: CASSPPGTNPDSPLHF. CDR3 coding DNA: TGTGCCAGCTCACCACCAGGGACAAACCCAGATTCACCCCTCCACTTT.

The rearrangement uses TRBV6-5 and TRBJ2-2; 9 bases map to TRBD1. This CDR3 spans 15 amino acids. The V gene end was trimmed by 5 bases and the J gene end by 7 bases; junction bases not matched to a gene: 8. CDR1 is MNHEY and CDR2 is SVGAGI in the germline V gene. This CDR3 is CASSPGTGMNGELFF. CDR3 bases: TGTGCCAGCAGTCCCGGGACAGGGATGAACGGGGAGCTGTTTTTT.

The CDR3: CASSPGQGRETQYF. DNA of the CDR3: TGTGCCAGCAGCCCCGGACAGGGGCGGGAGACCCAGTACTTC. The gene calls are TRBV5-8 and TRBJ2-5; 9 nucleotides agree with TRBD1. V was clipped by 4 bases and J by 5 bases; unmatched bases: 6. Germline V gene lookup returns CDR1 SGHTS and CDR2 YDEGEE. The CDR3 consists of 14 residues.

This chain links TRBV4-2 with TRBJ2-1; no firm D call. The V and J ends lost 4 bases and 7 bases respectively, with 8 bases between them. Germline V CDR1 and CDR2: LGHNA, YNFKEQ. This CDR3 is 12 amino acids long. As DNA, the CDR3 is TGTGCCAGCAGCCGCACTACTAATGAGCAGTTCTTC. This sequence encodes CASSRTTNEQFF.